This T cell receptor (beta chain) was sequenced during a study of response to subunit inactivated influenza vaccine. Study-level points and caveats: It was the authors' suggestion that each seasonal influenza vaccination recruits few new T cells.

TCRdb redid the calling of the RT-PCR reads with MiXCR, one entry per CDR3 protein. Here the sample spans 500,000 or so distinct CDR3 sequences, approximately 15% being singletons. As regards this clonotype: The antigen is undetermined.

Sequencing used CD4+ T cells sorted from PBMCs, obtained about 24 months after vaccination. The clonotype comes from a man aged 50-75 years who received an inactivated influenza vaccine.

Here the CDR3 reads CSAPDELQETQYF. Written as DNA, the CDR3 is TGCAGTGCCCCGGACGAACTTCAAGAGACCCAGTACTTC. The chain carries TRBV20-1 and TRBJ2-5; D remains ambiguous. The V gene's germline CDR1 is DFQATT and CDR2 SNEGSKA (reference sequence). V lost 6 bases and J 2 bases, leaving 13 bases between the germline ends. The CDR3 has 13 residues.